Below, 21 T cell receptor beta chains from the same sample are listed, as sequenced in a study of a mutant IDH1 vaccine in newly diagnosed glioma. These receptors have no known antigen. Sample time point: week 5, during vaccination. A 20-mer mutant IDH1 peptide at 300 ug was injected subcutaneously with topical imiquimod. Profiled with immunoSEQ multiplex PCR; TCRdb holds only in-frame clones, not every one. The sample records 75,000 to 80,000 clones, about 91% being singletons. The sample in question was PBMCs, obtained from a glioma patient whose treatment included an IDH1 peptide vaccine. The receptors stem from a woman in her forties or fifties with glioma.

This chain connects TRBV5-1 to TRBJ1-1, with a tentative D call TRBD1 (5 bases). The germline CDR1 and CDR2 sequences are SGHRS and YFSETQ. This CDR3 spans 14 amino acids. V lost 0 bases and J 4 bases, leaving 10 bases between the germline ends. As DNA, the CDR3 is TGCGCCAGCAGCTTGGTAGGGACCGTCACTGAAGCTTTCTTT. Its protein product is CASSLVGTVTEAFF. Looking up the rest from reference TRBV5-1 and TRBJ1-1 gives the full variable domain: KAGVTQTPRYLIKTRGQQVTLSCSPISGHRSVSWYQQTPGQGLQFLFEYFSETQRNKGNFPGRFSGRQFSNSRSEMNVSTLELGDSALYLCASSLVGTVTEAFFGQGTRLTVV.

V is TRBV18 and J is TRBJ1-5; 7 bases map to TRBD1. This CDR3 is built from 15 residues. CDR1 and CDR2 from the germline V gene are KGHSH and LQKENI. Trimming at V came to 8 bases and at J to 2 bases, leaving 9 bases not matched to a gene. The CDR3 DNA follows: TGTGCCAGCGCGCAGGGGGGGCTGGGCAATCAGCCCCAGCATTTT. It encodes CASAQGGLGNQPQHF.

The gene calls are TRBV6-5 and TRBJ1-5; 10 bases agree with TRBD1. The V gene end was trimmed by 11 bases and the J gene end by 4 bases; junction bases not matched to a gene: 8. The CDR3 loop spans 14 amino acids. Per germline, CDR1 MNHEY and CDR2 SVGAGI. CDR3 sequence reads: CAAAAGQGNQPQHF. The CDR3 DNA follows: TGTGCCGCAGCAGCGGGACAGGGGAATCAGCCCCAGCATTTT.

This clone was observed a few times. The chain carries TRBV5-6 and TRBJ1-5; 8 bases agree with TRBD1. The V and J ends lost 4 bases and 4 bases, in that order; junction bases with no gene match: 7. CDR3 length equals 15 residues. The germline V gene has CDR1 SGHDT and CDR2 YYEEEE. The CDR3 DNA reads as TGTGCCAGCAGCCTAGACAGGGGTTTAAATCAGCCCCAGCATTTT. Protein: CASSLDRGLNQPQHF.

The rearrangement uses TRBV30 and TRBJ2-5; tentative D call: TRBD1 (6 bases). Trimming left V 4 bases short and J 6 bases short, with 9 bases between. The CDR3 extends over 11 amino acids. Germline lookup yields CDR1 GTSNPN and CDR2 SVGIG (reference sequence). The chain's CDR3 is CAWNRAKTQYF. The CDR3 bases are TGTGCCTGGAACAGGGCCAAGACCCAGTACTTC.

This clone was counted only a few times. The chain uses TRBV6-5 and TRBJ2-2; 7 bases are shared with TRBD1. The CDR3 consists of 13 residues. With V trimmed by 10 bases and J by 6 bases, 8 bases remained unmatched. Germline CDR1 reads MNHEY; CDR2 reads SVGAGI. CDR3 DNA sequence: TGTGCCATTCTTGACAGGGCGGCCGGGGAGCTGTTTTTT. Its translation: CAILDRAAGELFF.

The genes are TRBV5-1 and TRBJ2-7; D perhaps matches TRBD1 (7 bases). This CDR3 region has 11 residues. Germline V CDR1 and CDR2: SGHRS, YFSETQ. Trimming removed 6 bases from V and 6 bases from J, with 10 bases in between. This CDR3 is CASTQGGEQYF. CDR3 in DNA: TGCGCCAGCACCCAGGGGGGCGAGCAGTACTTC.

This clone is a singleton in its sample. V usage is TRBV5-5 and J usage is TRBJ1-5; 7 bases line up with TRBD1. The germline V gene encodes CDR1 SGHKS and CDR2 YYEKEE (reference sequence). CDR3 length: 14 residues. V lost 3 bases and J lost 5; bases outside the gene matches: 5. Here the CDR3 reads CASSSQGIYQPQHF. For the CDR3, the DNA is TGTGCCAGCAGCTCACAGGGGATCTATCAGCCCCAGCATTTT.

This chain joins TRBV29-1 and TRBJ1-5; D might be TRBD1 (5 bases). V was clipped by 5 bases and J by 5 bases, with 13 bases between them. The CDR3 extends over 13 amino acids. Germline V gene data show CDR1 as SQVTM and CDR2 as ANQGSEA. CDR3 in amino acids: CSVSRGGDQPQHF. CDR3 DNA sequence: TGCAGCGTTTCTCGGGGAGGGGATCAGCCCCAGCATTTT. The whole variable domain, filled in from reference TRBV29-1 and TRBJ1-5, reads SAVISQKPSRDICQRGTSLTIQCQVDSQVTMMFWYRQQPGQSLTLIATANQGSEATYESGFVIDKFPISRPNLTFSTLTVSNMSPEDSSIYLCSVSRGGDQPQHFGDGTRLSIL.

The rearrangement joins TRBV30 to TRBJ1-4; D not resolved. The CDR3 consists of 11 residues. Trimming shortened V by 6 bases and J by 8 bases, and 10 bases separated the two germline ends. Per the germline V gene, CDR1 is GTSNPN and CDR2 is SVGIG (reference sequence). CDR3 loop: CACYRSEKLFF. In DNA, the CDR3 is TGTGCCTGTTACCGGTCGGAAAAACTGTTTTTT.

CDR3 sequence (DNA): TGTGCCAGCAGCCAAGGGAGGAAATACGAGCAGTACTTC. This translates into CASSQGRKYEQYF. This chain uses TRBV14 with TRBJ2-7, with a weak D call TRBD2 (5 bases). The CDR3 sequence is 13 residues long. Germline V CDR1 and CDR2: SGHDN, FVKESK. The ends were cut back, 1 base at V and 4 bases at J, with 8 bases in the middle. The whole variable domain, filled in from reference TRBV14 and TRBJ2-7, reads EAGVTQFPSHSVIEKGQTVTLRCDPISGHDNLYWYRRVMGKEIKFLLHFVKESKQDESGMPNNRFLAERTGGTYSTLKVQPAELEDSGVYFCASSQGRKYEQYFGPGTRLTVT.

The chain uses TRBV11-2 and TRBJ2-7, with D possibly being TRBD1 (5 bases). Trimming stripped 8 bases from V and 5 bases from J, with 22 bases between. The CDR3 is made up of 15 amino acids. Germline-derived CDR1 and CDR2 are SGHAT and FQNNGV. For the CDR3, the DNA is TGTGCCAGCTCGCAGACAGTTCGGACCCGCAACGAGCAGTACTTC. Translated: CASSQTVRTRNEQYF.

V gene TRBV4-1 combines with J gene TRBJ1-6, with 7 bases fitting TRBD1. There are 16 residues in the CDR3. The V and J ends lost 3 bases and 9 bases, in that order; junction bases with no gene match: 11. Germline V lookup: CDR1 MGHRA, CDR2 YSYEKL. CDR3 sequence (DNA): TGCGCCAGCAGCCAGGGGGGGCCACAGGGGATTTCACCCCTCCACTTT. Translated, it gives CASSQGGPQGISPLHF.

V gene TRBV2 combines with J gene TRBJ2-7, with D unresolved. The CDR3 sequence is 12 residues long. Germline V CDR1 and CDR2: SNHLY, FYNNEI. Trimming pared 7 bases from V and 4 bases from J, leaving 11 bases between. As DNA, the CDR3 is TGTGCCAGCAATTACGTGGCATACGAGCAGTACTTC. Protein: CASNYVAYEQYF. The full variable domain, rest sourced from reference TRBV2 and TRBJ2-7, is EPEVTQTPSHQVTQMGQEVILRCVPISNHLYFYWYRQILGQKVEFLVSFYNNEISEKSEIFDDQFSVERPDGSNFTLKIRSTKLEDSAMYFCASNYVAYEQYFGPGTRLTVT.

The chain links TRBV10-3 to TRBJ1-3, with D perhaps matching TRBD1 (5 bases). Trimming took off 4 bases at V and 4 bases at J, with 11 bases between the two ends. CDR1 ENHRY and CDR2 SYGVKD come from the germline V gene. This CDR3 is built from 14 residues. Here the CDR3 reads CAISVRGLGNTIYF. The CDR3 nucleotides read TGTGCCATCAGTGTCCGGGGCCTCGGAAACACCATATATTTT.

Points on this clone: Different DNA sequences within this sample yield the same CDR3. The V call is TRBV11-2, the J call TRBJ2-5; TRBD2 might be the D (6 bases). The germline V gene has CDR1 SGHAT and CDR2 FQNNGV. The CDR3 runs 15 residues. Between the trimmed V and J ends, which lost 5 bases and 1 base, there was a span of 14 bases. CDR3 DNA: TGTGCCAGCAGCGGGAGAAGGACTATCCAAGAGACCCAGTACTTC. Protein: CASSGRRTIQETQYF.

V usage is TRBV7-9 and J usage is TRBJ2-1; TRBD2 matches 15 bases. V dropped 0 bases and J dropped 8; count of bases not matched to a gene: 5. The CDR3 length is 17 residues. CDR1 and CDR2 from the germline V gene are SEHNR and FQNEAQ (reference sequence). CDR3 in amino acids: CASSLAGLAGGDHEQFF. CDR3 nucleotide sequence: TGTGCCAGCAGCTTAGCGGGACTAGCGGGAGGAGACCATGAGCAGTTCTTC.

This chain links TRBV10-3 with TRBJ2-6, with TRBD1 identical over 11 bases. V was clipped by 2 bases and J by 3 bases; unmatched bases: 3. Germline V gene data show CDR1 as ENHRY and CDR2 as SYGVKD. The CDR3 length is 17 residues. The CDR3 spells CAISEGQGARGANVLTF. CDR3 in DNA: TGTGCCATCAGTGAGGGACAGGGGGCGCGTGGGGCCAACGTCCTGACTTTC.

In DNA, the CDR3 is TGTGCCAGCAGCGTAGCGAGAGGGGTTGCGTACAATGAGCAGTTCTTC. This sequence encodes CASSVARGVAYNEQFF. The chain couples TRBV9 to TRBJ2-1, with D perhaps TRBD1 or TRBD2 (5 bases each). The CDR3 totals 16 residues. The germline gives CDR1 SGDLS, CDR2 YYNGEE. Trimming took off 0 bases at V and 4 bases at J, with 14 bases between the two ends.

This chain joins TRBV9 and TRBJ2-3; 9 positions match TRBD2. This CDR3 has 15 amino acids. The germline gives CDR1 SGDLS, CDR2 YYNGEE. V shed 4 bases, J shed 4 bases, and the junction held 7 bases outside the gene matches. The CDR3 sequence is CASSPHGGRADTQYF. The DNA of the CDR3 is TGTGCCAGCAGCCCCCACGGCGGGAGGGCAGATACGCAGTATTTT.

The chain combines TRBV21-1 with TRBJ1-1. TRBV21-1 is classified as a pseudogene. The CDR3 runs 10 residues. The CDR3 protein is CASMGGVPFF. For the CDR3, the DNA is TGTGCCAGCATGGGGGGGGTGCCTTTCTTT.